The 16 T cell receptor beta chains listed next were all sequenced from one sample in a study of OX40 agonist ivuxolimab in advanced cancers. Clones were sequenced by immunoSEQ multiplex PCR, and TCRdb holds only the in-frame ones, with some missing. The sample shows about 50,000 clones, approximately 80% of them seen only once. The sample was CD4+ or CD8+ T cells sorted from blood, taken in a trial of the OX40 agonist ivuxolimab. Every receptor here comes from an adult with an advanced solid tumor such as melanoma, head and neck, liver or kidney cancer.

The chain is built from TRBV19 and TRBJ1-1; 8 bases fit TRBD1. Germline trimming cut 8 bases from V and 4 bases from J; bases unmatched to any gene: 6. The CDR3 has 13 amino acids. Germline loops: CDR1 LNHDA, CDR2 SQIVND (reference sequence). CDR3 in amino acids: CASSSDRGTEAFF. The CDR3 bases are TGTGCCAGTTCCTCCGACAGGGGCACTGAAGCTTTCTTT.

V gene TRBV5-4 combines with J gene TRBJ1-4; D call uncertain. The CDR3 is made up of 14 amino acids. From germline, CDR1 is SGHNT and CDR2 YYREEE (reference sequence). V lost 4 bases, J lost 3 bases, and 10 bases lay in between. The chain's CDR3 is CASSPWGANEKLFF. The DNA for the CDR3 is TGTGCCAGCAGCCCCTGGGGTGCTAATGAAAAACTGTTTTTT.

The table lists this clone with a few counts. V is TRBV7-2 and J is TRBJ2-7; no clear D gene. The CDR3 is 14 amino acids. The germline CDR1 and CDR2 sequences are SGHTA and FQGNSA. The ends were cut back, 1 base at V and 0 bases at J, with 7 bases in the middle. CDR3 region: CASSLVASSYEQYF. CDR3 in DNA: TGTGCCAGCAGCTTAGTGGCGAGCTCCTACGAGCAGTACTTC.

The chain joins TRBV11-2 to TRBJ2-1; 10 bases map to TRBD2. Trimming took 2 bases from V and 4 from J; bases not matched to a gene: 2. Germline assignment: CDR1 SGHAT and CDR2 FQNNGV. The CDR3 length is 15 residues. In nucleotides, the CDR3 is TGTGCCAGCAGCTTAACTAGCGGGGCGTACAATGAGCAGTTCTTC. Its protein product is CASSLTSGAYNEQFF.

The count of this clone is one. The rearrangement uses TRBV2 and TRBJ1-1, with a possible D match to TRBD1 (6 bases). Per germline, CDR1 SNHLY and CDR2 FYNNEI. The length of the CDR3 is 15 residues. Trimming pared 7 bases from V and 3 bases from J, leaving 18 bases between. CDR3 DNA sequence: TGTGCCAGCACCACCCAGACAGGTCCCGACACTGAAGCTTTCTTT. It is translated as CASTTQTGPDTEAFF.

The genes are TRBV11-3 and TRBJ1-6; no clear D gene. V shed 1 base and J shed 9 bases, with 7 bases lying between them. The germline gives CDR1 SGHNT, CDR2 YENEEA. CDR3 length: 13 amino acids. The CDR3 DNA is TGTGCCAGCAGCTTAGTAGAGGGTTCACCCCTCCACTTT. Its protein product is CASSLVEGSPLHF.

This chain uses TRBV2 with TRBJ1-6; D gene ambiguous. CDR1 is SNHLY, CDR2 FYNNEI, per germline. CDR3 length equals 15 residues. The V gene lost 5 bases and the J gene lost 0 bases, with 8 bases spanning the gap. This CDR3 reads CASSLIISYNSPLHF. CDR3 nucleotide sequence: TGTGCCAGCAGTCTGATTATCTCCTATAATTCACCCCTCCACTTT.

The chain recombines TRBV5-4 with TRBJ1-6; TRBD1 matches at 7 bases. This CDR3 has 14 residues. Germline V lookup: CDR1 SGHNT, CDR2 YYREEE (reference sequence). V dropped 5 bases and J dropped 5; count of bases not matched to a gene: 4. In DNA form, the CDR3 reads TGTGCCAGCAGGGCCGGGACAGATAATTCACCCCTCCACTTT. Translation gives CASRAGTDNSPLHF.

The V call is TRBV28, the J call TRBJ1-3; tentative D call: TRBD1 (6 bases). V was trimmed by 6 bases and J by 0 bases, leaving 15 bases between them. Germline V lookup: CDR1 MDHEN, CDR2 SYDVKM. This CDR3 spans 16 amino acids. CDR3 amino acids: CASSLIGQISGNTIYF. For the CDR3, the DNA is TGTGCCAGCAGCCTGATCGGACAGATCTCTGGAAACACCATATATTTT.

This clone was detected once. V and J are TRBV30 and TRBJ2-5; 9 bases align to TRBD1. Germline trimming cut 8 bases from V and 4 bases from J; bases unmatched to any gene: 5. Germline lookup yields CDR1 GTSNPN and CDR2 SVGIG (reference sequence). This CDR3 is built from 12 residues. CDR3 sequence: CAGDRGGETQYF. The DNA of the CDR3 is TGTGCCGGAGACAGGGGGGGAGAGACCCAGTACTTC.

The chain uses TRBV7-9 and TRBJ1-2; 8 nucleotides match TRBD1. Germline CDR1 is SEHNR and CDR2 is FQNEAQ (reference sequence). With V trimmed by 7 bases and J by 2 bases, 9 bases remained unmatched. The CDR3 sequence is 15 residues long. CDR3 bases: TGTGCCAGCACCTCTCGTGGGACAGGCAACTATGGCTACACCTTC. Protein product: CASTSRGTGNYGYTF.

In its sample, this clone ranks as medium-sized. This chain uses TRBV27 with TRBJ2-1; the match to TRBD1 covers 7 bases. Germline V CDR1 and CDR2: MNHEY, SMNVEV (reference sequence). V gave up 6 bases and J gave up 3 bases; unmatched junction bases: 5. The CDR3 loop spans 14 amino acids. DNA of the CDR3: TGTGCCAGCAGCCGGGACAGAAACTACAATGAGCAGTTCTTC. Protein: CASSRDRNYNEQFF.

This clone was recorded only once. The CDR3 protein is CASSTTGRQPQHF. In DNA form, the CDR3 reads TGTGCCAGCAGCACCACAGGTCGTCAGCCCCAGCATTTT. This rearrangement joins TRBV7-2 to TRBJ1-5, with D tentatively TRBD1 (5 bases). V was clipped by 5 bases and J by 6 bases, with 11 bases between them. The CDR3 is 13 residues long. Germline assignment: CDR1 SGHTA and CDR2 FQGNSA.

CDR3 sequence reads: CASSQPGQNYGYTF. DNA for the CDR3: TGTGCCAGCAGTCAGCCGGGACAGAACTATGGCTACACCTTC. This chain uses TRBV6-6 with TRBJ1-2; 7 bases map to TRBD1. The J segment lost 2 bases and the V segment lost 5 bases, leaving 5 bases of the junction unmatched. This CDR3 spans 14 amino acids. Looked up from germline, CDR1 is MNHNY and CDR2 is SVGAGI (reference sequence).

The CDR3 DNA is TGTGCCAGCAAAGGGACAGCGAACACTGAAGCTTTCTTT. Translated: CASKGTANTEAFF. This chain joins TRBV6-1 and TRBJ1-1; 7 nucleotides align to TRBD1. V lost 7 bases and J lost 1; bases outside the gene matches: 3. Germline CDR1 is MNHNS and CDR2 is SASEGT. This CDR3 spans 13 amino acids.

V and J are TRBV18 and TRBJ2-7; TRBD1 is a possible D gene (7 bases). V was shortened by 0 bases and J by 5 bases, with 17 bases between the two germline ends. The CDR3 is made up of 16 amino acids. Looked up from germline, CDR1 is KGHSH and CDR2 is LQKENI. This chain's CDR3 is CASSPPSGRGVHEQYF. The CDR3 DNA reads as TGTGCCAGCTCACCACCATCCGGCAGGGGGGTCCACGAGCAGTACTTC.